This TCR beta chain was sequenced in a study of CD8 T cells in ankylosing spondylitis. CDR1 is SGHAT and CDR2 is FQNNGV in the germline V gene. V shed 5 bases and J 1 base; nucleotides not matched to a gene: 4. This CDR3 has 15 residues. This clonotype was found a few times. Its antigen is still unknown. The study, taken as a whole, reports: Some of these motif variants have turned up before, in reports on reactive arthritis synovial fluid and blood. According to the report, clones linked to the disease were significantly enriched in matched synovial fluid samples taken from ankylosing spondylitis patients. Apparently characteristic of ankylosing spondylitis blood was a TCR beta motif (eight highly homologous variants).

By quantitative 5'-RACE with molecular barcodes, the TCR beta libraries were made. TCRdb recomputed calls from the 5' RACE reads with MiXCR, one row per CDR3 protein. The table shows hundreds of thousands of distinct CDR3 sequences, with around 11% occurring only once. The V gene is TRBV11-2, the J gene TRBJ2-7; 11 nucleotides match TRBD1. The sequence derives from a male donor with ankylosing spondylitis. The specimen was blood, either unsorted or a sorted T cell fraction (not recorded which). In nucleotides, the CDR3 is TGTGCCAGCAGCCCGTGGGACAGGGGGTCCTACGAGCAGTACTTC. It encodes CASSPWDRGSYEQYF.